This TCR beta chain derives from a study of OX40 agonist ivuxolimab in advanced cancers. On this clone itself: Its matching antigen is unknown.

The study's findings and limits: By week 6 at 0.1 to 3.0 mg/kg, blood CD4+ and CD8+ T cells had expanded clonally.

TCRdb's copy holds only in-frame clones and misses some; the assay was immunoSEQ multiplex PCR. There are roughly 50,000 clones in the sample; around 89% occur only once, and about a third lies in the top ten. V lost 3 bases and J 1 base, leaving 18 bases between the germline ends. Per the germline V gene, CDR1 is ENHRY and CDR2 is SYGVKD. The CDR3 sequence is 17 residues long. V gene TRBV10-3 combines with J gene TRBJ1-1, with TRBD1 as a possible D gene (5 bases). This clonotype was sampled from an adult with an advanced solid tumor such as melanoma, head and neck, liver or kidney cancer. The specimen comprised CD4+ or CD8+ T cells sorted from blood, sampled in a trial of the OX40 agonist ivuxolimab. The CDR3 DNA reads TGTGCCATCAGTGACAGGGCAAGCCCTATCAGGAACACTGAAGCTTTCTTT. As protein: CAISDRASPIRNTEAFF.